This T cell receptor beta chain originates from a study of blood T cell repertoires in COVID-19. The V gene's germline CDR1 is SGHTA and CDR2 FQGTGA. Trimming stripped 5 bases from V and 9 bases from J, with 17 bases between. The CDR3 extends over 15 amino acids. This table comes from immunoSEQ multiplex PCR, and its TCRdb copy is limited to in-frame clones, with some not included. Of roughly 120,000 clones listed, about 94% are singletons. The V gene is TRBV7-3, the J gene TRBJ1-6; TRBD1 might be the D (6 bases). This TCR derives from a man aged 45-65 years with COVID-19, enrolled during active disease. Sample: peripheral blood. In nucleotides, the CDR3 is TGTGCCAGCAGCCCCAGCACAGGGCAAGGTTCACCCCTCCACTTT. Residues: CASSPSTGQGSPLHF.